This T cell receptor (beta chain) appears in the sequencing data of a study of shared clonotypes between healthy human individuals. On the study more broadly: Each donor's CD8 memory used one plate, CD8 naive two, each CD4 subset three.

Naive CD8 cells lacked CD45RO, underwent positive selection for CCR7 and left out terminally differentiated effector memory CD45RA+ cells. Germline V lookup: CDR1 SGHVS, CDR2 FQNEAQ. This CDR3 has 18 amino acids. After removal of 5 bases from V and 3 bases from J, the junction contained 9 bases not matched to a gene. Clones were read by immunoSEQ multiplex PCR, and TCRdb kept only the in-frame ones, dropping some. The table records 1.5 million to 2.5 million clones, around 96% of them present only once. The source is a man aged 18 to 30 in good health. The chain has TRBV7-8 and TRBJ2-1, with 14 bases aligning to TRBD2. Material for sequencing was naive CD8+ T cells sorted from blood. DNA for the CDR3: TGTGCCAGCAGCCCCGGACTAGCGGGAGGAACCCTCTACAATGAGCAGTTCTTC. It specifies CASSPGLAGGTLYNEQFF.